The 8 T cell receptor beta chains given below trace back to one sample, sequenced in a study of T cell repertoires in cytomegalovirus infection. MiXCR was run by TCRdb on the reads, yielding one entry per CDR3 protein. The sample includes around 750,000 distinct CDR3 sequences, approximately 29% seen only once; the top ten take roughly 12%. These receptors lack a known antigen. Sequenced material: cultured CD8+ T cells from PBMCs, taken from culture after CMV antigen stimulation. Receptor source: a human donor in good health (CMV status not recorded). Some clones in this sample may be carry-over from other donors' samples.

This clonotype has just a few counts. The rearrangement joins TRBV20-1 to TRBJ1-2, with unresolved D. Germline assignment: CDR1 DFQATT and CDR2 SNEGSKA (reference sequence). V was cut by 0 bases and J by 4 bases, with 12 bases left in between. The CDR3 loop spans 14 amino acids. The CDR3 DNA is TGCAGTGCTAGAGACCGCAAGAAACTCTATGGCTACACCTTC. Translation gives CSARDRKKLYGYTF.

This clonotype was picked up a small number of times. The V and J genes are TRBV7-9 and TRBJ1-1; D not certain. With 2 bases removed from V and 5 bases from J, the gap between germline ends came to 15 bases. Germline loops: CDR1 SEHNR, CDR2 FQNEAQ (reference sequence). The CDR3 contains 15 residues. CDR3 sequence reads: CASSLPTGPGTEAFF. The CDR3 DNA reads as TGTGCCAGCAGCTTACCGACTGGCCCGGGGACTGAAGCTTTCTTT. The whole variable domain, remainder taken from reference TRBV7-9 and TRBJ1-1, is DTGVSQNPRHKITKRGQNVTFRCDPISEHNRLYWYRQTLGQGPEFLTYFQNEAQLEKSRLLSDRFSAERPKGSFSTLEIQRTEQGDSAMYLCASSLPTGPGTEAFFGQGTRLTVV.

This chain uses TRBV6-6 with TRBJ1-5; D is uncertain. CDR1 is MNHNY and CDR2 is SVGAGI in the germline V gene (reference sequence). With 6 bases removed from V and 9 bases from J, the gap between germline ends came to 21 bases. This CDR3 comprises 15 residues. CDR3 coding DNA: TGTGCCAGCAGCCTAGGAGACGGCGTAATAAGGCCCCAGCATTTT. Translation: CASSLGDGVIRPQHF.

V gene TRBV27 combines with J gene TRBJ2-7; 10 nucleotides align to TRBD2. The CDR3 totals 14 residues. J gave up 7 bases and V 5 bases, and 8 bases lay outside the gene matches. Per the germline V gene, CDR1 is MNHEY and CDR2 is SMNVEV (reference sequence). CDR3 region: CASSTSGGAEEQYF. In DNA, the CDR3 is TGTGCCAGCAGTACGAGCGGGGGGGCTGAAGAGCAGTACTTC.

The rearrangement joins TRBV6-8 to TRBJ1-6; 7 nucleotides agree with TRBD1. The CDR3 contains 16 residues. CDR1 and CDR2 (germline): MNHGY, SAAAGT. Trimming removed 8 bases from V and 4 bases from J; junction bases left unmatched: 11. CDR3 region: CASAGTDQPYNSPLHF. The CDR3 region has the DNA TGTGCCAGCGCTGGGACAGATCAACCATATAATTCACCCCTCCACTTT.

This sequence joins TRBV20-1 and TRBJ2-7; 7 nucleotides match TRBD2. The CDR3 contains 13 residues. Trimming cost V 1 base and J 0 bases; bases outside gene matches: 0. CDR1 is DFQATT and CDR2 is SNEGSKA in the germline V gene (reference sequence). The CDR3 spells CSARGGSSYEQYV. The CDR3 region has the DNA TGCAGTGCTAGAGGCGGGAGCTCCTACGAGCAGTACGTC.

This clonotype has only one observation. This sequence may be a read error, since a much larger clone differs from it by one base. The V and J genes are TRBV7-6 and TRBJ1-1, with D unclear. The V gene lost 3 bases and the J gene lost 4 bases, with 9 bases spanning the gap. The germline gives CDR1 SGHVS, CDR2 FNYEAQ. CDR3 size: 13 residues. This CDR3 reads CASSFSWITEAFF. Written as DNA, the CDR3 is TGTGCCAGCAGCTTTTCGTGGATCACTGAAGCTTTCTTT. The variable domain in full, with the rest retrieved from reference TRBV7-6 and TRBJ1-1, is GAGVSQSPRYKVTKRGQDVALRCDPISGHVSLYWYRQALGQGPEFLTYFNYEAQQDKSGLPNDRFSAERPEGSISTLTIQRTEQRDSAMYRCASSFSWITEAFFGQGTRLTVV.

The chain is built from TRBV6-2 or TRBV6-3 and TRBJ2-7; 7 nucleotides match TRBD1. This CDR3 contains 15 residues. V lost 2 bases, J lost 2 bases, and 6 bases stayed unmatched. CDR1 and CDR2 from the germline V gene are MNHEY and SVGEGT. The DNA for the CDR3 is TGTGCCAGCAGTTACGAGGGGGCTTATACCTACGAGCAGTACGTC. Translating it yields CASSYEGAYTYEQYV.